These T cell receptor beta chains were read from a single sample in a study of cytomegalovirus exposure and HLA in healthy donors. The repertoire was sequenced with immunoSEQ multiplex PCR; TCRdb's copy has only in-frame clones and lacks some. Among 90,000 or so clones, roughly 63% were seen once, and the ten largest hold more than 5%. Input material: PBMCs. Receptor source: a boy between 10 and 17 years old in good health and CMV-seropositive. Each CDR3 is given with its conserved first and last residue. Fields, in order: V gene, J gene, clone size, D gene, CDR3 protein, CDR3 DNA. The D gene is left open where the match is weak. The size of a clone is reported for some rows only, either as once, few or many, or as a class for expanded clones.

>TRBV30|TRBJ2-3|.|TRBD2
CAWSVLLAGAGDTQYF
TGTGCCTGGAGTGTACTCCTAGCGGGAGCGGGGGATACGCAGTATTTT
>TRBV6-5|TRBJ1-2|once|.
CASSTKPGEVYGYTF
TGTGCCAGCAGTACCAAACCGGGAGAGGTATATGGCTACACCTTC
>TRBV19|TRBJ2-3|.|TRBD2
CASREAGTTDTQYF
TGTGCCAGTAGGGAAGCGGGGACCACAGATACGCAGTATTTT
>TRBV19|TRBJ2-1|few|TRBD1
CATTPGQGNYNEQFF
TGTGCCACCACCCCGGGACAGGGGAATTACAATGAGCAGTTCTTC
>TRBV6-1|TRBJ2-1|.|TRBD2
CASSEVSGGFNEQFF
TGTGCCAGCAGTGAGGTCTCGGGGGGGTTTAATGAGCAGTTCTTC
>TRBV5-5|TRBJ2-2|few|.
CASSLLGSWGELFF
TGTGCCAGCAGCTTGCTCGGGAGTTGGGGGGAGCTGTTTTTT
>TRBV5-1|TRBJ2-3|.|.
CASSFVGGRGTDTQYF
TGCGCCAGCAGCTTCGTCGGCGGGCGAGGCACAGATACGCAGTATTTT
>TRBV5-6|TRBJ1-4|.|.
CASSYRTPTNEKLFF
TGTGCCAGCAGCTACCGAACACCAACTAATGAAAAACTGTTTTTT
>TRBV6-1|TRBJ1-2|few|.
CASWGLSGGYTF
TGTGCCAGTTGGGGACTCAGTGGAGGCTACACCTTC
>TRBV11-1|TRBJ2-1|few|TRBD2
CASSLDAGVAGGAQFF
TGTGCCAGCAGCTTAGATGCCGGTGTAGCGGGGGGGGCCCAGTTCTTC
>TRBV15|TRBJ1-2|.|.
CATSRGDYGYTF
TGTGCCACCAGCAGGGGCGACTATGGCTACACCTTC
>TRBV5-3|TRBJ2-7|.|.
CARSLQYYEQYF
TGTGCCAGAAGCCTTCAGTACTACGAGCAGTACTTC
>TRBV9|TRBJ1-1|.|.
CASSVVGAGEAFF
TGTGCCAGCAGCGTAGTAGGGGCCGGGGAAGCTTTCTTT
>TRBV5-4|TRBJ2-3|.|.
CASSLGQDRTDTQYF
TGTGCCAGCAGCTTGGGGCAGGATCGCACAGATACGCAGTATTTT
>TRBV2|TRBJ1-6|.|TRBD1
CASREILGQDNNSPLHF
TGTGCCAGCAGAGAAATCCTAGGACAGGATAATAATTCACCCCTCCACTTT
>TRBV9|TRBJ1-1|.|.
CASSVGGGLNTEAFF
TGTGCCAGCAGCGTAGGGGGGGGGCTGAACACTGAAGCTTTCTTT
>TRBV5-4|TRBJ1-1|.|.
CASSFSRTLNTEAFF
TGTGCCAGCAGCTTCTCGCGGACATTGAACACTGAAGCTTTCTTT
>TRBV29-1|TRBJ2-7|.|.
CSVWVGAANEQYF
TGCAGCGTTTGGGTGGGGGCAGCAAACGAGCAGTACTTC
>TRBV10-3|TRBJ2-7|.|.
CAISESRLTLTGREQYF
TGTGCCATCAGTGAGTCCCGGCTAACGTTGACAGGGAGGGAGCAGTACTTC
>TRBV5-1|TRBJ2-5|.|TRBD1
CASSHLGQGAQETQYF
TGCGCCAGCAGCCACCTCGGTCAGGGGGCGCAGGAGACCCAGTACTTC
>TRBV15|TRBJ2-7|.|.
CATSRDQGLSYEQYF
TGTGCCACCAGCAGAGATCAGGGACTGAGCTACGAGCAGTACTTC
>TRBV30|TRBJ1-3|.|.
CAWSGGKGHTIYF
TGTGCCTGGAGTGGAGGAAAGGGGCACACCATATATTTT
>TRBV6-1|TRBJ2-7|.|.
CASKVRVGESYEQYF
TGTGCCAGCAAGGTGAGGGTAGGCGAATCCTACGAGCAGTACTTC
>TRBV13|TRBJ1-2|few|TRBD1
CASYKTGVYGYTF
TGTGCCAGCTACAAGACAGGGGTCTATGGCTACACCTTC
>TRBV6-6|TRBJ1-1|few|.
CASSYAEDSEAFF
TGTGCCAGCAGTTACGCCGAGGACAGCGAAGCTTTCTTT
>TRBV16|TRBJ1-5|.|.
CASSLQEAGLSNQPQHF
TGTGCCAGCAGCCTTCAGGAAGCGGGCCTTAGCAATCAGCCCCAGCATTTT
>TRBV5-6|TRBJ2-3|.|.
CASSLVSGASTDTQYF
TGTGCCAGCAGCTTGGTCAGCGGAGCTAGCACAGATACGCAGTATTTT
>TRBV2|TRBJ1-6|.|.
CASSEPDYSPLHF
TGTGCCAGCAGTGAACCGGACTATTCACCCCTCCACTTT